This T cell receptor (beta chain) was found in a study of blood T cell repertoires in COVID-19. Per germline, CDR1 KGHSH and CDR2 LQKENI. The CDR3 spans 16 residues. Trimming left V 3 bases short and J 0 bases short, with 12 bases between. The data were produced by immunoSEQ multiplex PCR, yet TCRdb's version contains in-frame clones alone and is incomplete. In the table there are about 190,000 clones, around 84% of which are singletons. Source material: peripheral blood. The TCR comes from a human donor in a cohort sampled during active COVID-19. This chain uses TRBV18 with TRBJ2-1; D perhaps matches TRBD2 (5 bases). The CDR3 sequence is CASSPRIAYSYNEQFF. CDR3 nucleotides: TGTGCCAGCTCACCCAGGATAGCGTACTCCTACAATGAGCAGTTCTTC.